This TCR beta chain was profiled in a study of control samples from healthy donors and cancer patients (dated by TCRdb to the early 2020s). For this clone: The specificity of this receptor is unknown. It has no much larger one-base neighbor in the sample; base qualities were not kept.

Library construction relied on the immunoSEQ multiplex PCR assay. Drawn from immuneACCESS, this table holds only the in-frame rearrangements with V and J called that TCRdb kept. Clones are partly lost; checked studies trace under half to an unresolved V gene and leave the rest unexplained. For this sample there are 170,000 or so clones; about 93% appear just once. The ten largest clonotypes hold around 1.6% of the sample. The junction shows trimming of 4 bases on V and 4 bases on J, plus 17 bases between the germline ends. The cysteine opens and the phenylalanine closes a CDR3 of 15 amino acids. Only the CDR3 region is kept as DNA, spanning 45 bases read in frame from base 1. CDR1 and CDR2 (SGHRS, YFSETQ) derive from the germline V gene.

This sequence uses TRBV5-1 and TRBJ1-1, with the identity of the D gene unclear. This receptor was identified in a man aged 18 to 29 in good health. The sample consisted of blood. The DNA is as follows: TGCGCCAGCAGCCTGGATACGGGAACCCCCACTGAAGCTTTCTTT. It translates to CASSLDTGTPTEAFF.